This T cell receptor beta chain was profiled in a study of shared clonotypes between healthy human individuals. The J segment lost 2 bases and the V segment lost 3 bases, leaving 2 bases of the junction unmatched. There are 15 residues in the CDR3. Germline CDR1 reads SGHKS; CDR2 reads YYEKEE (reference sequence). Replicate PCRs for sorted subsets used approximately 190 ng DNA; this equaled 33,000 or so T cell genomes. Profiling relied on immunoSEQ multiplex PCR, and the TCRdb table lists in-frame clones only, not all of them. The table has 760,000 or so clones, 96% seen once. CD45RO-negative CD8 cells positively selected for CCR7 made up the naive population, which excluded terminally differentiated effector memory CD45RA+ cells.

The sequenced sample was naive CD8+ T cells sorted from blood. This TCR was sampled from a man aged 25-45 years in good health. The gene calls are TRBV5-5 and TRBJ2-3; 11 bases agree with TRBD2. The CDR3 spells CASSSSGRTTDTQYF. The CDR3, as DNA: TGTGCCAGCAGCTCTAGCGGGAGGACCACAGATACGCAGTATTTT.